Below, 11 T cell receptor beta chains from the same sample are listed, as sequenced in a study of circulating and synovial CD4+ cells in juvenile arthritis. The protocol was immunoSEQ multiplex PCR, while the TCRdb copy is restricted to in-frame clones and leaves out a portion. In the table there are 30,000 to 40,000 clones, about 95% of which are singletons. The specimen sequenced was CD4+ T cells from blood. These receptors all come from a human donor with juvenile idiopathic arthritis.

The CDR3 coding sequence is TGTGCCAGTAGTGCCGACAGGGCGGCTCGGGGTACTGAAGCTTTCTTT. Amino acids: CASSADRAARGTEAFF. The gene calls are TRBV19 and TRBJ1-1; 7 bases match TRBD1. Germline V lookup: CDR1 LNHDA, CDR2 SQIVND (reference sequence). V gave up 5 bases and J gave up 5 bases; unmatched junction bases: 14. CDR3 length: 16 residues.

This clone was recorded a few times. V usage is TRBV19 and J usage is TRBJ1-2; 7 bases agree with TRBD1. With V trimmed by 7 bases and J by 4 bases, 9 bases remained unmatched. The CDR3 spans 14 residues. Germline loops: CDR1 LNHDA, CDR2 SQIVND (reference sequence). The CDR3 coding sequence is TGTGCCAGTACCGTACAGGACAGGAGCTATGGCTACACCTTC. It is translated as CASTVQDRSYGYTF.

This clone was detected only once. The chain employs TRBV18 and TRBJ1-4; 8 nucleotides align to TRBD1. CDR3 length: 14 amino acids. Trimming at V came to 2 bases and at J to 8 bases, leaving 4 bases not matched to a gene. Germline V gene sequence: CDR1 KGHSH, CDR2 LQKENI. The CDR3 DNA sequence: TGTGCCAGCTCACCAGACAGGGGAGTCGAAAAACTGTTTTTT. As protein: CASSPDRGVEKLFF.

V and J are TRBV27 and TRBJ1-5, with a tentative D call TRBD1 (6 bases). This CDR3 is built from 15 residues. V gave up 2 bases and J gave up 2 bases, with 10 bases separating them. The V gene's germline CDR1 is MNHEY and CDR2 SMNVEV (reference sequence). This CDR3 reads CASSLQGFGNQPQHF. CDR3 in DNA: TGTGCCAGCAGTTTACAGGGGTTTGGCAATCAGCCCCAGCATTTT.

The rearrangement links TRBV7-9 to TRBJ2-3; 13 bases fit TRBD2. Germline V gives CDR1 SEHNR, CDR2 FQNEAQ (reference sequence). Germline trimming cut 5 bases from V and 0 bases from J; bases unmatched to any gene: 2. There are 16 residues in the CDR3. CDR3 protein: CASSQGLAGSTDTQYF. CDR3 in DNA: TGTGCCAGCAGCCAGGGACTAGCGGGAAGCACAGATACGCAGTATTTT.

The chain employs TRBV5-4 and TRBJ2-5, with 14 bases identical to TRBD2. Trimming removed 4 bases from V and 4 bases from J; junction bases left unmatched: 6. Germline assignment: CDR1 SGHNT and CDR2 YYREEE (reference sequence). The length of the CDR3 is 16 residues. Here the CDR3 DNA reads TGTGCCAGCAGCCTGACTAGCGGGAGGGGACCAGAGACCCAGTACTTC. Its translation is CASSLTSGRGPETQYF.

The chain joins TRBV5-1 to TRBJ1-4; D gene ambiguous. The CDR3 has 15 amino acids. The germline CDR1 and CDR2 sequences are SGHRS and YFSETQ. Trimming took off 4 bases at V and 7 bases at J, with 17 bases between the two ends. The CDR3 spells CASSRRQVGSEKLFF. The CDR3 DNA sequence: TGCGCCAGCAGCAGGCGACAAGTGGGGAGTGAAAAACTGTTTTTT.

This chain uses TRBV30 with TRBJ2-7; D is ambiguous. V lost 1 base and J lost 4, with 5 bases in between. The germline gives CDR1 GTSNPN, CDR2 SVGIG (reference sequence). The CDR3 is 11 residues long. The CDR3 coding sequence is TGTGCCTGGAGTGGGCGGTACGAGCAGTACTTC. Translated: CAWSGRYEQYF. Together with reference TRBV30 and TRBJ2-7, the CDR3 gives the full variable domain: SQTIHQWPATLVQPVGSPLSLECTVEGTSNPNLYWYRQAAGRGLQLLFYSVGIGQISSEVPQNLSASRPQDRQFILSSKKLLLSDSGFYLCAWSGRYEQYFGPGTRLTVT.

The chain recombines TRBV6-5 with TRBJ1-1; the D is unclear. This CDR3 comprises 14 residues. Germline assignment: CDR1 MNHEY and CDR2 SVGAGI. Trimming removed 6 bases from V and 1 base from J, with 12 bases in between. CDR3 in amino acids: CASREPGRNTEAFF. CDR3 DNA sequence: TGTGCCAGCAGAGAACCGGGTCGGAACACTGAAGCTTTCTTT.

The CDR3 here is CASSFKETQYF. The CDR3 region has the DNA TGTGCCAGCAGCTTTAAAGAGACCCAGTACTTC. The chain joins TRBV5-8 to TRBJ2-5, with D hard to call. This CDR3 has 11 amino acids. Trimming removed 2 bases from V and 3 bases from J, with 2 bases in between. From germline, CDR1 is SGHTS and CDR2 YDEGEE. The full variable domain, with the rest looked up from reference TRBV5-8 and TRBJ2-5, is EAGVTQSPTHLIKTRGQQATLRCSPISGHTSVYWYQQALGLGLQFLLWYDEGEERNRGNFPPRFSGRQFPNYSSELNVNALELEDSALYLCASSFKETQYFGPGTRLLVL.

The CDR3: CASSLATEWLGNQPQHF. CDR3 sequence (DNA): TGTGCCAGCAGCTTAGCCACGGAGTGGTTGGGCAATCAGCCCCAGCATTTT. This sequence joins TRBV7-9 and TRBJ1-5; D is uncertain. Trimming removed 0 bases at V and 2 bases at J, with 14 bases between. Germline lookup yields CDR1 SEHNR and CDR2 FQNEAQ (reference sequence). The CDR3 spans 17 residues.